Listed below are T cell receptor beta chains from one sample, sequenced in a study of blood T cell repertoires in COVID-19. Method: immunoSEQ multiplex PCR; TCRdb's copy keeps in-frame clones and lacks some. The sample contains approximately 170,000 clones, around 80% of which appear only once. The sample was peripheral blood. The source of these receptors is a woman in her 70s with COVID-19, enrolled during active disease. Both conserved end residues are part of each CDR3. The order of the fields is D gene, J gene, clone size, V gene, CDR3 protein, CDR3 DNA. The D gene is left open where the match is weak. For some rows the clone size is stated as once, few or many, or as a class when expanded; others skip it.

d_call: TRBD1
j_call: TRBJ1-1
clone_size: NA
v_call: TRBV19
cdr3_aa: CASSIGVGQGIRTTEAFF
cdr3_nt: TGTGCCAGTAGTATTGGGGTGGGACAGGGGATAAGAACGACTGAAGCTTTCTTT

d_call: TRBD2
j_call: TRBJ2-2
clone_size: NA
v_call: TRBV4-2
cdr3_aa: CASSQFLRTSGPANTGELFF
cdr3_nt: TGTGCCAGCAGCCAATTCCTTCGGACTAGCGGGCCCGCGAACACCGGGGAGCTGTTTTTT

d_call: TRBD2
j_call: TRBJ2-3
clone_size: NA
v_call: TRBV7-2
cdr3_aa: CASSLLAGSTDTQYF
cdr3_nt: TGTGCCAGCAGCTTATTAGCGGGTAGCACAGATACGCAGTATTTT

d_call: NA
j_call: TRBJ1-1
clone_size: NA
v_call: TRBV30
cdr3_aa: CAWRDTGPAFF
cdr3_nt: TGTGCCTGGAGGGATACAGGGCCAGCTTTCTTT

d_call: TRBD2
j_call: TRBJ2-5
clone_size: NA
v_call: TRBV6-1
cdr3_aa: CASSGSGRWYGKTPEYF
cdr3_nt: TGTGCCAGCAGTGGTAGCGGGAGATGGTACGGTAAGACCCCGGAGTACTTC

d_call: NA
j_call: TRBJ2-2
clone_size: NA
v_call: TRBV28
cdr3_aa: CASSPPGNTGELFF
cdr3_nt: TGTGCCAGCAGCCCCCCGGGAAACACCGGGGAGCTGTTTTTT

d_call: NA
j_call: TRBJ1-5
clone_size: NA
v_call: TRBV4-1
cdr3_aa: CASGASLYQPQHF
cdr3_nt: TGCGCCAGTGGGGCTAGTTTGTATCAGCCCCAGCATTTT

d_call: TRBD1
j_call: TRBJ1-4
clone_size: NA
v_call: TRBV28
cdr3_aa: CASSLGLRQGTTNEKLFF
cdr3_nt: TGTGCCAGCAGTTTGGGATTACGACAGGGCACAACTAATGAAAAACTGTTTTTT

d_call: NA
j_call: TRBJ2-2
clone_size: once
v_call: TRBV9
cdr3_aa: CASSVSTEIPNTGELFF
cdr3_nt: TGTGCCAGCAGCGTATCTACAGAAATTCCGAACACCGGGGAGCTGTTTTTT

d_call: TRBD1
j_call: TRBJ1-5
clone_size: NA
v_call: TRBV4-1
cdr3_aa: CASSQVDRAGYQPQHF
cdr3_nt: TGCGCCAGCAGCCAAGTGGACAGGGCCGGGTATCAGCCCCAGCATTTT